These T cell receptor beta chains were read from a single sample in a study of blood T cell repertoires in COVID-19. Produced via immunoSEQ multiplex PCR; TCRdb's table is partial and in-frame only. The table records hundreds of thousands of clones, roughly 87% of them present only once. Material: peripheral blood. The receptors stem from a human donor in a cohort sampled during active COVID-19. Both conserved end residues are part of each CDR3. The D gene is left open where the match is weak. The size of a clone is reported for some rows only, either as once, few or many, or as a class for expanded clones.

d_call,j_call,clone_size,v_call,cdr3_nt,cdr3_aa
TRBD2,TRBJ2-1,.,TRBV10-3,TGTGCCATCAGCGAGAGCGGGAGTCCCGATGAGCAGTTCTTC,CAISESGSPDEQFF
.,TRBJ2-7,.,TRBV11-2,TGTGCCAGCAGCTGGCGCCGGGACTACGAGCAGTACTTC,CASSWRRDYEQYF
.,TRBJ2-1,.,TRBV24-1,TGTGCCACCAGTGATTCTAGGGGGGGACTATACAATGAGCAGTTCTTC,CATSDSRGGLYNEQFF
.,TRBJ1-6,.,TRBV18,TGTGCCAGCTCACCGCAGGGGAAAGCACCCCTCCACTTT,CASSPQGKAPLHF
.,TRBJ2-3,once,TRBV30,TGTGCCTGGACCACGGGCGGAGGCTTAGCAGATACGCAGTATTTT,CAWTTGGGLADTQYF
TRBD2,TRBJ2-1,few,TRBV18,TGTGCCAGCTCACCAAGATCTAGCGGGTCCTACAATGAGCAGTTCTTC,CASSPRSSGSYNEQFF
.,TRBJ1-4,.,TRBV21-1,TGTGCCAGCGCACCAGGGGAAGACGCAACTAATGAAAAACTGTTTTTT,CASAPGEDATNEKLFF
.,TRBJ1-3,.,TRBV15,TGTGCCACCAGCAGAGTTAAGGGGTCTGGAAACACCATATATTTT,CATSRVKGSGNTIYF
.,TRBJ2-5,.,TRBV7-6,TGTGCCAGCAGCTTACCGACACAAACCCAGTACTTC,CASSLPTQTQYF
TRBD1,TRBJ1-4,.,TRBV4-2,TGTGCCAGCAGCCAAGGGGGGAACAGGGGTAATGAAAAACTGTTTTTT,CASSQGGNRGNEKLFF
TRBD2,TRBJ2-3,.,TRBV12-5,TGTGCTAGTGGTTCTAGCGGGGCAGATACGCAGTATTTT,CASGSSGADTQYF
TRBD2,TRBJ2-1,once,TRBV18,TGTGCCAGCTCACCAGGTTCTGCTAGCGGGAGTACGGTATATGAGCAGTTCTTC,CASSPGSASGSTVYEQFF
.,TRBJ2-2,.,TRBV10-3,TGTGCCATCAGTGAGTTAGGAAAGGGACTGGCGGGAATCACCGGGGAGCTGTTTTTT,CAISELGKGLAGITGELFF
TRBD1,TRBJ1-2,.,TRBV12-5,TGTGCTAGTGCAGGGACAGGGGAGGCCTACACCTTC,CASAGTGEAYTF
.,TRBJ2-3,.,TRBV21-1,TGTACCCTACCCCTTAGCACAGATACGCAGTATTTT,CTLPLSTDTQYF
.,TRBJ2-3,.,TRBV21-1,TGTGCCAGCAAGCATACGCAGTATTTT,CASKHTQYF
.,TRBJ1-3,.,TRBV29-1,TGCAGCGTTGAGCGGTCTGCTGGAAACACCATATATTTT,CSVERSAGNTIYF
TRBD1,TRBJ1-1,.,TRBV6-5,TGTGCCAGCAGTCGGACAGGGACTGAAGCTTTCTTT,CASSRTGTEAFF
.,TRBJ1-1,.,TRBV28,TGTGCCAGCATCCCTCCCCGGGGATCAGTAAACACTGAAGCTTTCTTT,CASIPPRGSVNTEAFF
TRBD2,TRBJ2-7,.,TRBV7-2,TGTGCCAGCAGCTTTCTAATGAGCGGGAGTGAGGTCTACGAGCAGTACTTC,CASSFLMSGSEVYEQYF
.,TRBJ2-2,.,TRBV5-1,TGCGCCAGCAGCTCGACAGTGAACACCGGGGAGCTGTTTTTT,CASSSTVNTGELFF
.,TRBJ2-1,.,TRBV24-1,TGTGCCACCAGTGATCGTCCGGGACTTAGTATTGGCTCCTACAATGAGCAGTTCTTC,CATSDRPGLSIGSYNEQFF
.,TRBJ1-2,.,TRBV18,TGTGCCAGCTTGTCGGACAGACGCTATGGCTACACCTTC,CASLSDRRYGYTF
TRBD1,TRBJ1-2,.,TRBV18,TGTGCCAGCTCACCAGGGACAGCCTATGGCTACACCTTC,CASSPGTAYGYTF
TRBD2,TRBJ2-7,.,TRBV6-1,TGTGCCAGCAGTGATGGACTAGCGGGTAGCTCCTACGAGCAGTACTTC,CASSDGLAGSSYEQYF
TRBD1,TRBJ1-4,.,TRBV19,TGTGCCAGTAGTCGCCGACAGGGGTCGGGTGAAAAACTGTTTTTT,CASSRRQGSGEKLFF